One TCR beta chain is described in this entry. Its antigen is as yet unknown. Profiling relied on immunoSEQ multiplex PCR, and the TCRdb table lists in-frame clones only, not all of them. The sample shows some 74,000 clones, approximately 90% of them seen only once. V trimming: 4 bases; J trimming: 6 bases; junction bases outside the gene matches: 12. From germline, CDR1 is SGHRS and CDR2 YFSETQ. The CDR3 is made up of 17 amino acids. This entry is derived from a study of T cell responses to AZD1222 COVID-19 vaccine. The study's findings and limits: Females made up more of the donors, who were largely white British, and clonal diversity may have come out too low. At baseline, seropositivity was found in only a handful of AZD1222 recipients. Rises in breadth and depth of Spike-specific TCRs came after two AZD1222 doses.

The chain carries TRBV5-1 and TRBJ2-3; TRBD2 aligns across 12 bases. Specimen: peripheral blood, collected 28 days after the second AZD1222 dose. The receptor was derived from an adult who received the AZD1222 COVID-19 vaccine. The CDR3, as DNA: TGCGCCAGCAGCCCCCTACCGACTAGCGGGAGTGTTGATACGCAGTATTTT. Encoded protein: CASSPLPTSGSVDTQYF. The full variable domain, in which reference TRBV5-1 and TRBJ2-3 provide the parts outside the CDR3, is KAGVTQTPRYLIKTRGQQVTLSCSPISGHRSVSWYQQTPGQGLQFLFEYFSETQRNKGNFPGRFSGRQFSNSRSEMNVSTLELGDSALYLCASSPLPTSGSVDTQYFGPGTRLTVL.